Given below is one TCR beta chain in context. Assay used: immunoSEQ multiplex PCR; TCRdb lists only in-frame clones, some missing. The sample has 200,000 to 250,000 clones, 84% seen once. The data belong to a study of blood T cell repertoires in COVID-19. For recovered donors of Cohort 3, there were two negative PCRs, clearance, or symptom resolution. The length of the CDR3 is 15 residues. Germline V lookup: CDR1 KGHSH, CDR2 LQKENI. The junction had 1 base not matched to a gene; V was cut back by 3 bases and J by 3 bases. Sequenced input: PBMCs or T cells enriched from blood (not recorded which). The sequence was obtained from a man in his fifties or sixties who had recovered from COVID-19. The chain joins TRBV18 to TRBJ2-1; 11 positions agree with TRBD2. The CDR3 sequence: CASSPTSGDYNEQFF. In DNA, the CDR3 is TGTGCCAGCTCACCGACTAGCGGGGACTACAATGAGCAGTTCTTC.